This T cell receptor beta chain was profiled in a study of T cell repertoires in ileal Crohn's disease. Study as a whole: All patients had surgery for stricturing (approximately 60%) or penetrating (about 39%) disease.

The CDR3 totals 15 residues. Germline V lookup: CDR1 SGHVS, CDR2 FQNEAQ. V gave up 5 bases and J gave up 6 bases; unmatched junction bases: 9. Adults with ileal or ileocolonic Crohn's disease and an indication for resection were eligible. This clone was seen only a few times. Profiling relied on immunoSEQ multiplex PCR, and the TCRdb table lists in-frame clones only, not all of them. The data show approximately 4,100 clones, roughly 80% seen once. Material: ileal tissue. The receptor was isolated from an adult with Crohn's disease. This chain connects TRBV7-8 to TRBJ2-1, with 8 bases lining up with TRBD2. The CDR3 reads CASSPGTRVGNEQFF. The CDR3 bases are TGTGCCAGCAGCCCCGGGACTAGGGTCGGCAATGAGCAGTTCTTC.